This TCR beta chain comes out of a study of graft-versus-host responses after intestinal transplantation. About the research overall: The whole recipient group had anti-thymocyte globulin induction followed by tacrolimus and steroids for roughly three years.

On this clone: Its antigen is still unknown.

Profiling relied on immunoSEQ multiplex PCR, and the TCRdb table lists in-frame clones only, not all of them. Of approximately 110,000 clones listed, just under 95% are singletons. Sequencing was performed on unstimulated CD8+ T cells sorted from spleen or lymph node cells, taken before transplant. This TCR derives from a human donor who was the organ donor for an intestinal transplant.

The CDR3, as DNA: TGTGCCAGCAGCTTCGGGACCATCGGTGATGAGCAGTTCTTC. Its translation: CASSFGTIGDEQFF. The rearrangement joins TRBV9 to TRBJ2-1; D is tentatively TRBD1 or TRBD2 (5 bases each). V was shortened by 4 bases and J by 8 bases, with 16 bases between the two germline ends. From germline, CDR1 is SGDLS and CDR2 YYNGEE. The CDR3 consists of 14 residues.